A single sample is the source of the 3 T cell receptor gamma chains below, sequenced in a study of γδ T cells in repeated Plasmodium falciparum infection. Flow sorting of PBMC yielded separate Vgamma9/Vdelta2+ and Vdelta2-negative gammadelta T cell populations for bulk repertoire analysis. TCRdb re-called the multiplex PCR reads via CATT. The sample shows approximately 28,000 gamma-chain clones, about 3% of them seen only once. The sequenced sample was gamma-delta T cells from blood. Receptors were obtained from a pool of human donors (malaria-infected and uninfected, not separated).

This clone was counted at least ten times. Translating this DNA gives a protein that differs at residue 7 from the TCRdb one, which belongs to a much larger clone; a read error is likely, and the protein shown is this translation. The chain is built from TRGV3 and TRGJ1 or TRGJ2. In the absence of a J gene in TCRdb, the DNA was matched to germline to assign it here. J was trimmed by 2 bases and V by 4 bases; bases with no gene match: 5. The CDR3 has 13 residues. Germline V CDR1 and CDR2: VTNTFY, YDVSTARD (reference sequence). CDR3 bases: TGTGCCACCTGGGATTTTTATTATTATAAGAAACTCTTT. Translating it yields CATWDFYYYKKLF.

The sample holds many counts of this clone. V gene TRGV3 combines with J gene TRGJ1 or TRGJ2. The length of the CDR3 is 12 residues. Trimming at V came to 1 base and at J to 7 bases, leaving 4 bases not matched to a gene. Germline CDR1 reads VTNTFY; CDR2 reads YDVSTARD (reference sequence). The CDR3 protein is CATWDSQYKKLF. In DNA, the CDR3 is TGTGCCACCTGGGACAGCCAGTATAAGAAACTCTTT.

This clone showed up many times. No DNA is shown, since the ends of the CDR3 on it are uncertain; the CDR3 is the one TCRdb lists. This specimen includes other DNA sequences encoding the same CDR3. No J gene call was made, and the V gene is TRGV2. From germline, CDR1 is EGSNGY and CDR2 YDSYNSKV. The CDR3 length is 32 residues, termini included. This chain's CDR3 is CATWDGRRIIRNSLAVEQHLLSQVSIGRIQHF.